This T cell receptor beta chain stems from a study of T cell responses to AZD1222 COVID-19 vaccine. The overall study: Second-dose groups at about 4 or about 12 weeks were pooled.

Broader study findings: Scientists sampled the repertoires only once the peak T cell response had passed. The CD4 TCRs associated with vaccination extended across spike and predominated at 160-218 and 743-854.

The method was immunoSEQ multiplex PCR; TCRdb's version includes in-frame clones alone and lacks a portion of them. The sample includes some 86,000 clones, roughly 94% seen only once; the top ten take around 5%. The V and J ends lost 2 bases and 2 bases respectively, with 16 bases between them. There are 17 residues in the CDR3. Germline CDR1 and CDR2: MNHNS and SASEGT. Turning to this clone: Its antigen is still unknown.

The chain couples TRBV6-1 to TRBJ1-5; D is possibly TRBD1 (5 bases). This specimen consisted of peripheral blood, obtained on day 0 of AZD1222 vaccination. The clonotype comes from an adult in good health. This CDR3 is CASSEISGGYGNQPQHF. For the CDR3, the DNA is TGTGCCAGCAGTGAAATCAGCGGGGGTTATGGCAATCAGCCCCAGCATTTT.